This entry features one T cell receptor beta chain sequence. Its antigen is not known. The genes are named according to mouse. The read terminates 1 residue before the CDR3 end, so the remaining end is supplied by the germline J gene. Trimming cost V 0 bases and J 4 bases, with 7 bases left between them. Germline V gives CDR1 GFQATS, CDR2 STVNSAI. The CDR3 length is 12 residues. The data were produced by immunoSEQ multiplex PCR, yet TCRdb's version contains in-frame clones alone and is incomplete. Of 8,500 to 9,000 clones listed, roughly 44% are singletons. The data originate from a study of tissue T cells after allogeneic stem cell transplantation. The time point: mouse harvest day 7 after allogeneic transplant. Mouse grafts combined 10^7 T-cell-depleted bone marrow cells with 10^6 splenic CD5+ T cells. Mice had MHC-mismatched B6 into BALB/c GVHD, sampled day 7 or 14. Study-level results: Alloreactivity or antigen specificity of tissue TCRs was not determined; some clones might be host cells.

This chain joins TRBV20 and TRBJ2-7, with D possibly matching TRBD1 (6 bases). The origin of this receptor is a female BALB/c mouse given C57BL/6 T cells with graft-versus-host disease after an allogeneic hematopoietic cell transplant. The sequenced sample was skin. The covered CDR3 bases are TGTGGTGCTAGGGACAGGGGATATGAACAGTAC. Translating it yields CGARDRGYEQY. In full, the CDR3 reads CGARDRGYEQYF.